A selection of T cell receptor beta chains follows, all from one sample in a study of blood T cells in healthy people across ages. Via MiXCR, TCRdb re-called the 5' RACE reads, giving one row per CDR3 protein. The repertoire consists of about 1.6 million distinct CDR3 sequences, with 30% to 40% occurring once and the leading ten covering over 9%. Sequenced input: blood. The receptors originated from a woman in her thirties in good health. Each CDR3 is given with its conserved first and last residue. Each record gives: V gene, D gene, J gene, clone size, CDR3 protein, CDR3 DNA. The D gene is left open where the match is weak. The size of a clone is reported for some rows only, either as once, few or many, or as a class for expanded clones.

TRBV19	.	TRBJ2-1	.	CASSIDSLGNEQFF	TGTGCCAGTAGTATAGATTCCCTGGGCAATGAGCAGTTCTTC
TRBV4-1	.	TRBJ1-4	.	CASSQRLMGGLGATNEKLFF	TGCGCCAGCAGCCAGAGACTTATGGGGGGGCTTGGGGCAACTAATGAAAAACTGTTTTTT
TRBV7-8	.	TRBJ2-7	few	CASSKTRIPGRNYYEQYF	TGTGCCAGCAGCAAGACACGTATACCGGGACGGAACTACTACGAGCAGTACTTC
TRBV20-1	.	TRBJ2-7	few	CSARGPGFYEQYF	TGCAGTGCTAGAGGACCAGGGTTCTACGAGCAGTACTTC
TRBV29-1	TRBD1	TRBJ1-2	few	CSVPGQGGGYTF	TGCAGCGTACCGGGACAGGGGGGTGGCTACACCTTC
TRBV2	.	TRBJ2-5	few	CASIRGSRETQYF	TGTGCCAGCATCCGGGGGAGTCGGGAGACCCAGTACTTC
TRBV6-2/TRBV6-3	.	TRBJ2-5	.	CASNPPSGTQYF	TGTGCCAGCAACCCCCCATCTGGGACCCAGTACTTC
TRBV20-1	.	TRBJ1-4	.	CSASDGLPNEKLFF	TGCAGTGCTAGTGATGGGCTTCCGAATGAAAAACTGTTTTTT
TRBV29-1	TRBD1	TRBJ1-2	.	CSVRGADYGYTF	TGCAGCGTCAGGGGGGCTGACTATGGCTACACCTTC
TRBV5-1	TRBD1	TRBJ1-1	few	CASSSGQARGNTEAFF	TGCGCCAGCAGCTCAGGACAGGCCCGGGGGAACACTGAAGCTTTCTTT
TRBV20-1	.	TRBJ2-7	few	CSAKEGRPYEQYF	TGCAGTGCTAAGGAGGGCAGACCCTACGAGCAGTACTTC
TRBV7-9	.	TRBJ2-5	few	CASSLAGGHQETQYF	TGTGCCAGCAGCTTAGCGGGGGGGCATCAAGAGACCCAGTACTTC
TRBV7-7	.	TRBJ2-1	.	CASSLDAGPYNEQFF	TGTGCCAGCAGCTTAGATGCGGGGCCCTACAATGAGCAGTTCTTC
TRBV20-1	.	TRBJ2-7	few	CRARGGRYEQYF	TGCAGGGCTAGGGGGGGGCGCTACGAGCAGTACTTC
TRBV6-1	TRBD1	TRBJ2-3	.	CASSPGQGSFDTQYF	TGTGCCAGCAGCCCGGGACAGGGGTCCTTTGATACGCAGTATTTT
TRBV2	.	TRBJ1-2	.	CASSEMGTNNYGYTF	TGTGCCAGCAGTGAAATGGGGACCAATAACTATGGCTACACCTTC
TRBV5-1	TRBD2	TRBJ2-5	.	CASSRGTSGGQRKTAQYF	TGCGCCAGCAGCCGCGGGACTAGCGGGGGGCAACGAAAGACGGCCCAGTACTTC
TRBV25-1	.	TRBJ2-7	few	CASSDLVSLPYEQYF	TGTGCCAGCAGTGATCTTGTCTCCTTGCCCTACGAGCAGTACTTC
TRBV5-6	TRBD1	TRBJ2-7	many	CASSTGTGVYEQYF	TGTGCCAGCAGCACCGGGACAGGGGTTTACGAGCAGTACTTC
TRBV4-2	.	TRBJ1-3	few	CASSQDGVGNTIYF	TGTGCCAGCAGCCAAGATGGCGTTGGAAACACCATATATTTT
TRBV4-1	.	TRBJ1-2	few	CASSSIATGVYGYTF	TGCGCCAGCAGCTCTATTGCGACAGGCGTCTATGGCTACACCTTC
TRBV25-1	.	TRBJ2-7	few	CASLGLPYEQYF	TGTGCCAGCCTGGGACTGCCCTACGAGCAGTACTTC
TRBV7-9	.	TRBJ2-7	.	CASSSNRLTYEQYF	TGTGCCAGCAGCTCAAACAGGCTAACCTACGAGCAGTACTTC
TRBV7-9	.	TRBJ1-1	.	CASTKRTNTEAFF	TGTGCCAGCACCAAGAGGACTAACACTGAAGCTTTCTTT
TRBV20-1	TRBD2	TRBJ2-1	few	CSARGASGGVSYNEQFF	TGCAGTGCTAGAGGAGCTAGCGGGGGGGTCTCCTACAATGAGCAGTTCTTC
TRBV9	TRBD1	TRBJ2-1	.	CASSVGPTGGGEQFF	TGTGCCAGCAGCGTAGGACCAACAGGGGGCGGTGAGCAGTTCTTC
TRBV5-1	TRBD1	TRBJ2-7	many	CASSTGTGNYEQYF	TGCGCCAGCAGCACCGGGACAGGGAACTACGAGCAGTACTTC
TRBV29-1	.	TRBJ2-3	many	CSANREFADTQYF	TGCAGCGCCAACCGGGAGTTCGCAGATACGCAGTATTTT
TRBV5-4	.	TRBJ2-6	.	CASSSLFSSGANVLTF	TGTGCCAGCAGCTCCCTATTCAGCTCTGGGGCCAACGTCCTGACTTTC
TRBV5-8	.	TRBJ2-3	.	CASSLFGHTQYF	TGTGCCAGCAGCTTGTTCGGTCATACGCAGTATTTT
TRBV21-1	.	TRBJ2-3	.	CASTFGTEKADTQYF	TGTGCCAGCACCTTCGGGACAGAAAAAGCAGATACGCAGTATTTT
TRBV7-2	.	TRBJ2-1	many	CASSLDGLSYNEQFF	TGTGCCAGCAGTTTGGACGGACTCTCCTACAATGAGCAGTTCTTC
TRBV10-3	.	TRBJ2-7	.	CAISGGRGGNYEQYF	TGTGCCATCAGCGGCGGCAGGGGGGGGAACTACGAGCAGTACTTC
TRBV11-2	TRBD2	TRBJ2-1	.	CASSLVVAGGNNGQFF	TGTGCCAGCAGCTTAGTTGTAGCGGGGGGCAACAATGGGCAGTTCTTC
TRBV6-5	.	TRBJ2-5	.	CASSSTGEGQETQYF	TGTGCCAGCAGTTCTACGGGTGAGGGGCAAGAGACCCAGTACTTC
TRBV5-1	.	TRBJ2-5	few	CASSLGTKMSETQYF	TGCGCCAGCAGCTTGGGTACTAAGATGTCGGAGACCCAGTACTTC
TRBV27	TRBD1	TRBJ1-1	.	CASRRQGLYTEAFF	TGTGCCAGCAGGAGACAGGGGTTGTACACTGAAGCTTTCTTT
TRBV29-1	.	TRBJ1-1	many	CSVGGVGNTEAFF	TGCAGCGTTGGGGGGGTAGGGAACACTGAAGCTTTCTTT
TRBV5-1	TRBD1	TRBJ1-2	.	CASSPAVDRVGYGYTF	TGCGCCAGCAGCCCGGCGGTAGACAGGGTTGGCTATGGCTACACCTTC
TRBV2	.	TRBJ2-5	.	CASSQPQGSGETQYF	TGTGCCAGCAGCCAACCCCAGGGGAGTGGAGAGACCCAGTACTTC
TRBV6-2/TRBV6-3	TRBD1	TRBJ2-7	many	CASSYSYRGQYF	TGTGCCAGCAGTTACTCGTACAGGGGACAGTACTTC
TRBV25-1	.	TRBJ2-2	.	CASSELETTGELFF	TGTGCCAGCAGTGAACTGGAGACCACCGGGGAGCTGTTTTTT
TRBV5-5	TRBD2	TRBJ2-7	.	CASRLAGASSYEQYF	TGTGCCAGCAGACTAGCGGGAGCGAGCTCCTACGAGCAGTACTTC
TRBV2	.	TRBJ2-7	.	CASRGTLQEAQYF	TGTGCCAGCAGGGGGACACTCCAAGAGGCCCAGTACTTC
TRBV29-1	TRBD1	TRBJ2-7	.	CIVTGTGEFYEQYF	TGCATCGTAACCGGGACAGGTGAATTCTACGAGCAGTACTTC
TRBV6-1	.	TRBJ2-7	.	CASSGAGTAYEQYF	TGTGCCAGCAGTGGGGCCGGGACCGCCTACGAGCAGTACTTC
TRBV6-1	.	TRBJ2-1	.	CASLDVDEQFF	TGTGCCAGCCTGGATGTAGATGAGCAGTTCTTC
TRBV13	.	TRBJ2-2	few	CASTVLSSGELFF	TGTGCCAGTACCGTGCTCTCCTCGGGGGAGCTGTTTTTT
TRBV28	.	TRBJ1-4	few	CASSYGHNEKLFF	TGTGCCAGCAGTTATGGACATAATGAAAAACTGTTTTTT
TRBV28	TRBD1	TRBJ2-1	.	CASSDRGDGNEQFF	TGTGCCAGCAGCGACAGGGGAGATGGCAATGAGCAGTTCTTC
TRBV3-1	TRBD1	TRBJ2-5	.	CASSPRDRGIQETQYF	TGTGCCAGCAGCCCCCGGGACAGGGGAATCCAAGAGACCCAGTACTTC